This TCR beta chain derives from a study of graft-versus-host responses after intestinal transplantation. For the study at large: Among the recipients, all got anti-thymocyte globulin induction and then tacrolimus and steroids for 3 to 4 years.

For this clone: No antigen is known for it.

Points from the study as a whole: GvH clones detected in recipient marrow included some appearing first in ileum or blood. Allografts carried high graft-versus-host to host-versus-graft clonal ratios in patients having graft-donor T cell macrochimerism.

Here immunoSEQ multiplex PCR was the method, and the copy in TCRdb shows in-frame clones only, minus some. The table has 23,000 or so clones, roughly 82% seen once. This CDR3 spans 13 amino acids. Per the germline V gene, CDR1 is SQVTM and CDR2 is ANQGSEA. This sample comprised unstimulated CD8+ T cells sorted from spleen or lymph node cells, obtained before transplant. This clonotype was sampled from a human donor who was the organ donor for an intestinal transplant. The chain joins TRBV29-1 to TRBJ2-7; 8 bases agree with TRBD2. Written as DNA, the CDR3 is TGCAGTGCGAGCGGCGGGAGGAACTACGAGCAGTACTTC. This translates into CSASGGRNYEQYF.